This passage covers 10 T cell receptor beta chains from one sample sequenced in a study of T cells in Graves' hyperthyroidism and ophthalmopathy. Amplified TCR beta CDR3 regions derived from RNA transcripts. HTBI primers drove first-round RT-PCR of the TCR CDR3. TCRdb re-called the multiplex PCR reads with MiXCR, one entry per CDR3 protein. Among 500,000 to 600,000 distinct CDR3 sequences listed, over 35% were seen once. The sample consisted of peripheral blood or thyroid tissue (not recorded which). The receptors were sampled from an adult woman with Graves' disease, either hyperthyroidism or ophthalmopathy (not recorded which).

This chain links TRBV7-6 with TRBJ2-7, with D tentatively TRBD1 or TRBD2 (6 bases each). Germline V gene sequence: CDR1 SGHVS, CDR2 FNYEAQ. Trimming shortened V by 2 bases and J by 9 bases, and 17 bases separated the two germline ends. The CDR3 contains 14 residues. The CDR3 is CASSLKGGQGGQYF. The CDR3 DNA reads TGTGCCAGCAGCTTAAAAGGGGGGCAGGGCGGGCAGTACTTC.

This clonotype was seen only once. This chain links TRBV6-5 with TRBJ1-1; TRBD1 might be the D (5 bases). Deletions cut 10 bases from V and 5 bases from J, with 23 bases between. The CDR3 is 15 amino acids. Germline assignment: CDR1 MNHEY and CDR2 SVGAGI. The CDR3 region has the DNA TGTGCCACCAATCGCGGATCCAGGGACGGAACTGAAGCTTTCTTT. Amino acids: CATNRGSRDGTEAFF.

The chain recombines TRBV29-1 with TRBJ2-7, with 14 bases matching TRBD2. The CDR3 extends over 19 amino acids. Germline CDR1 is SQVTM and CDR2 is ANQGSEA. V was clipped by 3 bases and J by 3 bases; unmatched bases: 16. This chain's CDR3 is CSVEGFPGLAGVIDYEQYF. In DNA form, the CDR3 reads TGCAGCGTTGAGGGCTTCCCGGGACTAGCGGGAGTTATCGACTACGAGCAGTACTTC.

The chain combines TRBV29-1 with TRBJ1-2; D gene unclear. The CDR3 totals 12 residues. From germline, CDR1 is SQVTM and CDR2 ANQGSEA. Trimming took 5 bases from V and 7 from J, leaving 14 bases between them. CDR3 loop: CSVRYGVRGYTF. CDR3 DNA: TGCAGCGTTCGGTACGGGGTGCGTGGCTACACCTTC.

The chain links TRBV20-1 to TRBJ2-7; perhaps D is TRBD1 or TRBD2 (5 bases each). Trimming stripped 5 bases from V and 0 bases from J, with 17 bases between. This CDR3 has 15 residues. Germline values: CDR1 DFQATT, CDR2 SNEGSKA (reference sequence). CDR3 loop: CSAPEGSLFSYEQYF. CDR3 in DNA: TGCAGTGCTCCCGAGGGGAGCCTTTTCTCCTACGAGCAGTACTTC.

This clonotype was counted between two and nine times. This sequence joins TRBV10-3 and TRBJ2-3; TRBD2 is a possible D gene (6 bases). Germline CDR1 ENHRY, CDR2 SYGVKD. V was clipped by 4 bases and J by 3 bases, with 17 bases between them. This CDR3 region has 16 residues. The DNA for the CDR3 is TGTGCCATCAGTGGACGTGGATCGGGGAGGACAGATACGCAGTATTTT. Protein: CAISGRGSGRTDTQYF.

This clonotype was counted ten times or more. The V gene is TRBV7-8, the J gene TRBJ2-7; 9 nucleotides line up with TRBD2. CDR1 and CDR2 (germline): SGHVS, FQNEAQ. With 5 bases clipped from V and 2 bases from J, the junction kept 13 bases outside the gene matches. This CDR3 has 17 amino acids. CDR3 amino acids: CASSPPPWGGRAYEQYF. As DNA, the CDR3 is TGTGCCAGCAGCCCCCCACCCTGGGGCGGGAGGGCCTACGAGCAGTACTTC.

This clonotype was detected a few times. A read error is possible here, since a much larger clone lies one base away. The chain uses TRBV12-3 or TRBV12-4 and TRBJ1-6; no firm D call. The CDR3 sequence is 12 residues long. Trimming took off 6 bases at V and 7 bases at J, with 7 bases between the two ends. In DNA, the CDR3 is TGTGCCAGCAGGCTTCAGAATTCACCCCTCCACTTT. It yields the protein CASRLQNSPLHF.

A few counts support this clonotype. The rearrangement uses TRBV7-2 and TRBJ1-2; TRBD1 is a possible D gene (5 bases). The CDR3 covers 16 residues. Trimming took off 4 bases at V and 1 base at J, with 16 bases between the two ends. Looked up from germline, CDR1 is SGHTA and CDR2 is FQGNSA. The CDR3 region has the DNA TGTGCCAGCAGCTGGGCCGGGACGGAGTTTAACTATGGCTACACCTTC. This sequence encodes CASSWAGTEFNYGYTF. Full variable domain (outside the CDR3, taken from reference TRBV7-2 and TRBJ1-2): GAGVSQSPSNKVTEKGKDVELRCDPISGHTALYWYRQSLGQGLEFLIYFQGNSAPDKSGLPSDRFSAERTGGSVSTLTIQRTQQEDSAVYLCASSWAGTEFNYGYTFGSGTRLTVV.

This clonotype was seen a few times. This chain uses TRBV5-8 with TRBJ2-6; possibly TRBD2 for D (6 bases). V lost 3 bases to trimming and J lost 0 bases, with 13 bases between them. The CDR3 runs 17 residues. Germline CDR1 SGHTS, CDR2 YDEGEE. CDR3 in amino acids: CASSYGGSYSGANVLTF. In DNA form, the CDR3 reads TGTGCCAGCAGCTATGGGGGGTCCTACTCTGGGGCCAACGTCCTGACTTTC.